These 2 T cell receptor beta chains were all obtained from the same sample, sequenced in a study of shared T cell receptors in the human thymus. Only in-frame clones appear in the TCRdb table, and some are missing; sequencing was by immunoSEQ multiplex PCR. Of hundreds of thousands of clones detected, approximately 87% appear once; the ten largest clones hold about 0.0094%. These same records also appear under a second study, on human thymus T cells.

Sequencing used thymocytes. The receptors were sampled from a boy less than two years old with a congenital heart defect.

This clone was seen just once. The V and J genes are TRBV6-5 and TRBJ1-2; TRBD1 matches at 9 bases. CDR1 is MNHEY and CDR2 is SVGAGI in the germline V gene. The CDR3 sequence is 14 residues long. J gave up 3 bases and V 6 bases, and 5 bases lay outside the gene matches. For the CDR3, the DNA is TGTGCCAGCAGGCCGGGACAGGGCCACTATGGCTACACCTTC. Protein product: CASRPGQGHYGYTF.

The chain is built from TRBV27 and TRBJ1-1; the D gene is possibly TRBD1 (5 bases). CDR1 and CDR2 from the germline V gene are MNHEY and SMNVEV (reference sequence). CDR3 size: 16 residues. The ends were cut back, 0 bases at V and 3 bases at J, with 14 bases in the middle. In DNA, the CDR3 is TGTGCCAGCAGTTTATCGAGCAGGGAAGGGCACACTGAAGCTTTCTTT. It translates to CASSLSSREGHTEAFF.